This T cell receptor (beta chain) stems from a study of response to subunit inactivated influenza vaccine. In TCRdb, the RT-PCR reads were re-called with MiXCR into one record per CDR3 protein. The sample consists of roughly 790,000 distinct CDR3 sequences, 20% to 25% of them appearing once. This clonotype was picked up many times. The germline V gene encodes CDR1 LGHNA and CDR2 YNFKEQ. This CDR3 is 16 amino acids long. V was clipped by 5 bases and J by 0 bases, with 16 bases between them. The chain uses TRBV4-2 and TRBJ1-2; D remains ambiguous. Sequencing used PBMCs from blood, obtained approximately 5 days after vaccination. This receptor was obtained from a man aged 45-65 years who received an inactivated influenza vaccine. The CDR3 spells CASSSIAAETNYGYTF. In DNA form, the CDR3 reads TGTGCCAGCAGCTCAATCGCGGCGGAAACTAACTATGGCTACACCTTC.